This TCR beta chain was recorded in a study of blood T cell repertoires in COVID-19. Study as a whole: Italy, Spain and the United States were the sources of the convalescent and acute COVID-19 samples.

Germline V gene lookup returns CDR1 KGHSH and CDR2 LQKENI. The CDR3 extends over 15 amino acids. The junction had 2 bases not matched to a gene; V was cut back by 2 bases and J by 7 bases. The table came from immunoSEQ multiplex PCR; TCRdb's copy has only in-frame clones and leaves some out. The sample lists about 240,000 clones, around 87% occurring once. The sample taken for sequencing was peripheral blood. The gene calls are TRBV18 and TRBJ2-2; 12 positions match TRBD1. The clonotype comes from a woman in her seventies with active or convalescent COVID-19. The CDR3 loop reads CASSPGTGGSGELFF. As DNA, the CDR3 is TGTGCCAGCTCACCAGGGACAGGGGGCAGCGGGGAGCTGTTTTTT. The entire variable domain, with the rest obtained from reference TRBV18 and TRBJ2-2, is as follows: NAGVMQNPRHLVRRRGQEARLRCSPMKGHSHVYWYRQLPEEGLKFMVYLQKENIIDESGMPKERFSAEFPKEGPSILRIQQVVRGDSAAYFCASSPGTGGSGELFFGEGSRLTVL.